This T cell receptor beta chain stems from a study of neoadjuvant nivolumab and ipilimumab in lung cancer. Libraries were prepared by immunoSEQ multiplex PCR; TCRdb keeps only in-frame clonotypes and omits some of them. The sample contains fewer than 40,000 clones, roughly 87% of which appear only once. Between the trimmed V and J ends, which lost 1 base and 1 base, there was a span of 11 bases. The CDR3 extends over 16 amino acids. CDR1 is SGHRS and CDR2 is YFSETQ in the germline V gene. This rearrangement joins TRBV5-1 to TRBJ2-2; weak D call: TRBD2 (6 bases). This clonotype was sampled from an adult with non-small cell lung cancer. The sample in question was peripheral blood, obtained before neoadjuvant nivolumab, alone or with ipilimumab. The CDR3 nucleotides read TGCGCCAGCAGCTTGAGTTTTAGCGGGAACACCGGGGAGCTGTTTTTT. Its protein product is CASSLSFSGNTGELFF.